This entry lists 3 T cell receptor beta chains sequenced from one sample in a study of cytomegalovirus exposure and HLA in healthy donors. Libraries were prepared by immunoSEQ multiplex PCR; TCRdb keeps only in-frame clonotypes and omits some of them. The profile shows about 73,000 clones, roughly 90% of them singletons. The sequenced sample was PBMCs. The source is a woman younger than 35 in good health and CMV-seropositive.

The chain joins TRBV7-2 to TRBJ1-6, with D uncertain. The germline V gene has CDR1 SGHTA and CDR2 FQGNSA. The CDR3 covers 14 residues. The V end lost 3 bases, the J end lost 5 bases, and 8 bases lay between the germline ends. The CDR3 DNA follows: TGTGCCAGCAGCTTTGGCGGGGATAATTCACCCCTCCACTTT. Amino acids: CASSFGGDNSPLHF.

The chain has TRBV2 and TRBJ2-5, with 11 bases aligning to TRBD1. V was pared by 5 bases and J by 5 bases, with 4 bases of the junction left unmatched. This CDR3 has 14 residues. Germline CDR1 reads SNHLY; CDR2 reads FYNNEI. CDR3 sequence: CASSRTGGGETQYF. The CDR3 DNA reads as TGTGCCAGCAGTAGGACAGGGGGCGGTGAGACCCAGTACTTC.

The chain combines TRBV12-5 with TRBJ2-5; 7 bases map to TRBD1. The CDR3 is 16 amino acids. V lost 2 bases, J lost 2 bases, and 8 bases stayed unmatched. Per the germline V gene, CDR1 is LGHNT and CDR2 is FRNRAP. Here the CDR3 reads CASGLWAGGRQETQYF. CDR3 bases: TGTGCTAGTGGTTTGTGGGCAGGGGGAAGGCAAGAGACCCAGTACTTC. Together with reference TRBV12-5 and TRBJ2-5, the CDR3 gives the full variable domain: DARVTQTPRHKVTEMGQEVTMRCQPILGHNTVFWYRQTMMQGLELLAYFRNRAPLDDSGMPKDRFSAEMPDATLATLKIQPSEPRDSAVYFCASGLWAGGRQETQYFGPGTRLLVL.